This T cell receptor beta chain was recorded in a study of neurological immune-mediated disorders (dated by TCRdb to about 2019). For context, the study as a whole: Among the 35 or so multiple sclerosis patients, relapsing-remitting MS was present in some 31 and secondary progressive MS was present in 3. Using UMI-based sequencing, the study compared peripheral blood TCR-beta repertoires from patients with HTLV-I-associated myelopathy (HAM/TSP), patients with multiple sclerosis, and healthy controls. The approximately 110 TCR-beta libraries included longitudinal samples, technical triplicates and paired sorted CD4+ and CD8+ T-cell subsets alongside PBMC samples. The cohort was made up of about 68 subjects, consisting of roughly 15 HAM/TSP patients, roughly 35 multiple sclerosis patients and around 20 healthy controls. Overall results and qualifications from the work: No identical CDR3 amino acid sequences were found to be shared among expanded clones across subjects, suggesting that TCR-beta repertoires were private in all groups. Repertoires from 18 of 34 MS patients were grouped by phylogenetic analysis into a cluster of related CDR3 sequences, suggesting a possible repertoire-level signature. No clinical or MRI features were associated with the MS cluster, and the authors said that larger cohorts are needed. The highest TCR clonal expansion was observed in HAM/TSP patients, whereas the lowest was observed in MS patients, even when compared with healthy controls.

This clonotype was found many times. Its antigen is still unknown. No base quality values were provided; no much bigger clone lies one nucleotide off. cDNA synthesis used template-switch 5'RACE with a primer carrying a 10-nucleotide random unique molecular identifier tagging each TCR transcript. Every sequencing run covered 15-18 subjects and yielded more than 170 million TCR-beta sequences. Total RNA was extracted with the RNeasy kit. The KAPA Real-time Library Amplification kit was used to amplify TCR-beta VDJ regions with primers for the TCR constant region and the 5'RACE anchor. Sample indexes and Illumina adaptors were added in a first PCR, and a second PCR then increased library yield. After purification with Ampure beads, the TCR product of roughly 650 bp was size-selected on a 2% E-gel SizeSelection system. Before pooling, libraries had their quality checked on a Bioanalyzer, their concentration measured with Qubit, and their quantity determined with the Kapa Library Quantification kit. An Illumina HiSeq 2500 was used to sequence the libraries paired-end at 2 x 150 bp. To increase sequence diversity, about 25-31% phiX was spiked into each library pool. Processing in the source paper ran as follows. Quality-filtered reads were processed with the UMI-based MiGEC pipeline, and over 90% of raw TCR sequences were removed by the MiGEC pipeline during error correction. VDJ genes were aligned to IMGT germline references, and each clonotype was defined by a unique CDR3 amino acid sequence together with V-J genes. Clonal expansion, Shannon diversity and CDR3 relatedness (CalcPairwiseDistances, ClusterSamples) were evaluated with VDJtools, and phylogenetic trees were built with CLCbio workbench. Using coefficient-of-variation modelling across technical triplicates, the study counted a clone as expanded if it had at least 8 unique UMIs. The public sequencing data were trimmed at Q25 with fastp and processed into clonotypes with MiXCR by TCRdb, which kept only in-frame beta chains. One record per CDR3 amino acid sequence lists the most common genes and DNA. The V and J calls here are based on TCRdb, not the publication. Within this sample are some 78,000 distinct CDR3 sequences, with just over 5% of them counted one time only. The ten largest clones add up to less than 2.5% of the sample.

Germline trimming: 0 bases from V, 2 bases from J; junction bases outside gene matches: 3. Reading the germline V gene gives CDR1 SGHRS and CDR2 YFSETQ. The CDR3 runs 15 residues from the cysteine to the phenylalanine. The sequence is cut down to CDR3 DNA, 45 bases in frame from base 1. For unsorted PBMC libraries, 2 million PBMCs were used after storage in RNAlater at -80 degrees C until RNA extraction. Multiple sclerosis patients were enrolled in a US clinical protocol evaluating disease progression by magnetic resonance imaging. PBMCs were separated from peripheral blood using Ficoll-Hypaque density gradient centrifugation and then cryopreserved in liquid nitrogen.

The sequence derives from a woman aged 25-40 years with multiple sclerosis. The sequenced sample was PBMCs. The chain is assembled from TRBV5-1 and TRBJ2-7, with 9 bases in between that match TRBD2. This receptor has the CDR3 CASSLEAGGTYEQYF. In nucleotide form, the sequence is TGCGCCAGCAGCTTGGAAGCGGGGGGAACCTACGAGCAGTACTTC. With the portions outside the CDR3 filled from the reference TRBV5-1 and TRBJ2-7 genes, the complete variable region becomes KAGVTQTPRYLIKTRGQQVTLSCSPISGHRSVSWYQQTPGQGLQFLFEYFSETQRNKGNFPGRFSGRQFSNSRSEMNVSTLELGDSALYLCASSLEAGGTYEQYFGPGTRLTVT.